This TCR beta chain was observed in a study of CD8 T cells in ankylosing spondylitis. Overall study findings and caveats: Enrichment of disease-linked clones was reportedly significant in matched ankylosing spondylitis synovial fluid. As for the disease-linked clones, they showed a CD8+ phenotype and occurred at relatively low frequencies in peripheral blood.

Remarks on this clonotype: The antigen is undetermined.

V lost 5 bases and J 0 bases, leaving 11 bases between the germline ends. CDR1 is SGHTA and CDR2 is FQGTGA in the germline V gene. The CDR3 sequence is 15 residues long. Libraries of TCR beta came from quantitative 5'-RACE with molecular barcodes. Each CDR3 protein is one row after TCRdb ran MiXCR on the 5' RACE reads. This table has 200,000 to 250,000 distinct CDR3 sequences, approximately 11% appearing once. The sample taken for sequencing was blood, either unsorted or a sorted T cell fraction (not recorded which). This TCR was recovered from a male donor with ankylosing spondylitis or in good health (not recorded which). The rearrangement joins TRBV7-3 to TRBJ2-1; no clear D gene. CDR3 in amino acids: CASSQLPSSYNEQFF. The CDR3 region has the DNA TGTGCCAGCAGCCAACTACCGAGCTCCTACAATGAGCAGTTCTTC.